This TCR beta chain was sequenced during a study of blood T cell repertoires in COVID-19. Study overall: COVID-19 samples collected from the United States, Italy and Spain covered acute and convalescent phases. Nucleic acid was either cDNA or gDNA, and it came from T cells, B-cell-depleted T cells, or PBMCs.

Study processing details: Reference gene primer amplification in the assay estimated nucleated cell counts. Profiling relied on immunoSEQ multiplex PCR, and the TCRdb table lists in-frame clones only, not all of them. V, J and clone size were drawn from that table, and D and trimming were deduced from the DNA. The sample holds 65,000 to 80,000 clones, over 75% seen once. The CDR3 has 15 amino acids. V gave up 0 bases and J gave up 1 base; unmatched junction bases: 0. Germline V gives CDR1 LNHDA, CDR2 SQIVND (reference sequence). The sequencing sample was made of peripheral blood. The sequence was collected from a man aged 50 or older with acute or convalescent COVID-19. This chain connects TRBV19 to TRBJ1-5; 7 positions match TRBD1. The CDR3 sequence: CASSIDRGSNQPQHF. The CDR3 DNA sequence: TGTGCCAGTAGTATAGACAGGGGGAGCAATCAGCCCCAGCATTTT.